This TCR beta chain was captured by sequencing in a study of cytomegalovirus exposure and HLA in healthy donors (dated by TCRdb to the late 2010s). General notes on the study: An earlier analysis of 587 of the donors reported 250 to 300 Gb of sequence data and approximately 120 million unique TCR beta sequences obtained from about 179 million T cells. The later analysis used no new phenotypic data to find candidate immune exposures, relying instead on TCR beta sequences and their occurrence across donors. A handful of DR-DQ haplotypes were handled as single units for association and clustering because linkage in the cohort was strong. Donor age, sex, ethnicity and CMV serostatus were compiled alongside the repertoire data. Of the roughly 410 genotyped donors, roughly 76% were placed in the genetic ancestry cluster associated with self-reported Caucasian donors. The number of donors typed differed by locus, with roughly 629-640 for A, B, C, DRB1 and DQB1, roughly 520 for DQA1, approximately 580 for DPA1, and over 400 for DPB1. A later analysis re-examined previously published TCR beta repertoires from roughly 720 donors and added high-resolution HLA genotyping to investigate patterns of TCR occurrence. Among about 360 genotyped donors of the cohort, an average of roughly 240,000 unique TCR beta nucleotide sequences were sequenced per donor, roughly a sixth of them non-productive. Both class I and class II loci were covered by HLA typing, at four-digit resolution. A separate validation cohort of roughly 130 different subjects was used in addition to the roughly 700-subject first cohort. All discovery cohort repertoires had been generated on a single sequencing platform. The study aimed to test whether cataloging public T cell receptors could reveal signatures of past pathogen exposure. To decide whether each TCR beta V gene segment behaved as functional or pseudogenic, an earlier analysis of some 600 of the donors relied on high-throughput TCR beta sequencing. Roughly 300 gigabases of sequencing data and around 88 million unique TCR sequences made up an early release that covered about 640 HLA-typed donors. To predict cytomegalovirus infection status, the study brought together high-throughput TCR immunosequencing, statistical association of individual TCRs with disease status, and machine learning. A later genetic analysis took genome-wide SNP genotypes for about three fifths of the roughly 670 donors and used that subset as a discovery cohort. The T cell repertoires of 666 subjects were profiled by immunosequencing and related to cytomegalovirus serostatus.

For CDR1 and CDR2, the germline V gene lists SNHLY and FYNNEI. From cysteine to phenylalanine, the CDR3 is 16 amino acids long. Only the CDR3 portion is preserved as DNA: 48 bases, with reading frame beginning at the first base. Clipping removes 6 bases from V and 0 bases from J, with 10 as the unmatched junction base count. Library preparation employed the immunoSEQ multiplex PCR assay. For the multiplex PCR, a mixture combining 60 forward primers for TCR Vbeta segments and 13 reverse primers for TCR Jbeta segments was used. The CDR3 region of rearranged TCR beta genes was amplified from genomic DNA by a multiplex PCR assay. The amplified TCR beta libraries were sequenced on the Illumina HiSeq System as 87-base-pair reads. Per the original workflow: A later analysis counted tens of millions of unique TCR beta chains across the 650 to 800 repertoires, and 10 million to 11 million of these chains were shared by at least two donors. A nearest-neighbor algorithm error-corrected the raw reads and collapsed the reads into unique sequences, merging closely related sequences to remove PCR and sequencing errors. Alignment of CDR3 sequences to IMGT reference sequences was used to assign V, D and J gene segments. Each retained sequence needed at least a six-nucleotide match to both a V gene segment and a J gene segment. Rearrangements were called productive when the CDR3 lacked stop codons and stayed in frame with V and J; all others were non-productive. Following IMGT convention, CDR3 was defined as the stretch from the second conserved V-encoded cysteine to the conserved J-encoded phenylalanine. The earlier analysis of 550 to 650 of the donors excluded any sequence lacking an unambiguous match to a single V gene segment. In an earlier analysis of around 600 of the donors, V segments were called functional above 56.7% productive rearrangements and were called segregating when the between-donor standard deviation exceeded 5%. A statistical classification framework was built to diagnose cytomegalovirus status from the catalog of TCR beta chain sequences. V and J gene assignment, in a later analysis, came from comparing TCR nucleotide sequences with IMGT/GENE-DB human TR gene sequences. The TCRdist pipeline was used in a later analysis to assign CDR3 sequences and most-parsimonious VDJ recombination scenarios. In a later analysis, every TCR beta chain was defined by the combination of its CDR3 amino acid sequence and its V-gene family, and reads without a unique V-gene family were dropped. To address suspected cross-contamination and a sequencing artifact, a later analysis removed 592 highly shared, low-generation-probability nucleotide sequences. In a later analysis, a clonal expansion index was calculated for each public chain from normalized within-repertoire ranks of inferred template counts. Generation probabilities in a later analysis came from a VDJ recombination model fitted to out-of-frame rearrangements, and those results were checked against IGoR. In a later analysis, TCR-TCR, TCR-HLA and TCR-CMV co-occurrence was scored with hypergeometric tests, and a repertoire-size bias correction was applied to TCR pairs. To estimate false discovery rates, a later analysis permuted the HLA or CMV assignments 20 times. In a later analysis, co-occurring TCRs were grouped using DBSCAN, with TCRdist sequence similarity added in when clustering inside HLA-allele-positive subsets. Repertoires with fewer than 30,000 or more than 120,000 public chains were left out of co-occurrence clustering, as were about 5 repertoires with anomalous nucleotide sharing. The table comes from immuneACCESS by way of TCRdb, which keeps in-frame sequences with V and J called. Part of the clones is missing from these tables; in studies checked, under half for an unresolved V gene and the rest for unknown reasons. D and trimming come from the DNA, and the V and J calls and clone size come from that table. The sample has approximately 100,000 clones on record, approximately 72% of them singletons. The ten largest clones add up to approximately 10% of the sample.

The cohort consisted of approximately 690 healthy bone marrow donors. Cohort members were all nominally healthy when sampled, although unrecorded immune exposures were likely present. The donor was CMV seropositive and was included in the group of approximately 300 seropositive cohort members. Each donor provided a peripheral blood sample, and peripheral blood mononuclear cells were used for TCR beta sequencing. The Qiagen DNeasy Blood Extraction Kit was used to extract genomic DNA from the blood cell samples. Overall study results and their limits: The 87-base-pair reads could not distinguish some IMGT-functional V segments, including TRBV6-2 and TRBV6-3, so those segments were excluded. In a later analysis, several top co-occurrence clusters were reported to appear linked to parvovirus B19, influenza, CMV and Epstein-Barr virus. A later analysis associated around 16,000 TCR beta sequences with specific HLA alleles at a false discovery rate of 0.05. In a later analysis, most CMV-associated TCR beta chains were found to appear HLA-restricted, with HLA associations seemingly driven largely by CMV exposure. In vitro tests confirmed that a few of the cytomegalovirus-associated TCR beta chains recognize cytomegalovirus antigens. An association between a missense DCLRE1C variant and V-gene and J-gene trimming of TCR beta chains was found in a later genetic analysis and replicated in an independent cohort. The sequencing pipeline was judged likely to have produced a cluster of highly shared sequence variants as a technical artifact. According to a later genetic analysis, donors in an Asian-associated ancestry cluster had fewer N-insertions in productive TCRs than the approximately 670-donor mean. A further reported finding was that TCR beta sequences accurately predicted the HLA-A and HLA-B alleles for most subjects in the first cohort. Across donors, most TCR sequences were observed very rarely, whereas some public TCRs were present in many individuals. In this cohort, only TCR beta chains were sequenced, and detectable features were limited by the absence of alpha or paired-chain data. Presence/absence analyses assumed roughly uniform sequencing depth across donors, an assumption that may not hold. The study gave a list of over 150 TCR beta chains associated with cytomegalovirus. When HLA alleles, especially DR and DQ, strongly co-occurred, TCR associations were difficult to assign to individual alleles. HLA typing was unavailable for some donors at each locus, so association tests used only the typed subset. According to the authors, the approach could potentially be generalized to other disease states and immunological phenotypes. The only immune exposure information available for the cohort was CMV serostatus. In a later analysis, the rate of TCR association differed among HLA loci, with DRB1 alleles having the most associated TCRs and HLA-C alleles having the fewest. In both the original and validation cohorts, the classifier was reported to diagnose cytomegalovirus status with high specificity and sensitivity. In an earlier analysis of fewer than 700 of the donors, most TCR beta V segments appeared in productive rearrangements about 87% or about 30% of the time, broadly matching IMGT annotations. Linkage disequilibrium might explain the correlated functional status among segregating V segments, but an unknown experimental factor could not be ruled out. In a later analysis, HLA-associated TCR beta chains showed more clonal expansion and lower generation probabilities than non-associated chains that were equally common. The earlier analysis of fewer than 750 of the donors excluded some 15 rarely observed V segments, including chromosome 9 orphons, because counts were too low.

With regard to this clone: Its antigen remains undetermined. No much larger clone is present one base from it, and per-base qualities are unavailable.

The sequenced sample was PBMCs. Recombination linked TRBV2 to TRBJ2-7; TRBD2 matches 8 bases in the middle. The sequence came from a man younger than 35 in good health and CMV-seropositive. Here the CDR3 is given as CASRRGSGVISYEQYF. The nucleotide sequence is TGTGCCAGCAGGAGGGGTAGCGGGGTCATCTCCTACGAGCAGTACTTC.